The T cell receptor beta chain under discussion was sequenced for a study of blood T cell repertoires in COVID-19. This clone was recorded only once. Generated by immunoSEQ multiplex PCR, the TCRdb table keeps only in-frame clones and is missing some. The sample yields 50,000 to 60,000 clones, roughly 80% seen once. The CDR3 has 16 residues. With V trimmed by 1 base and J by 3 bases, 4 bases remained unmatched. CDR1 is LNHDA and CDR2 is SQIVND in the germline V gene (reference sequence). This rearrangement joins TRBV19 to TRBJ1-2; 11 bases match TRBD1. The sequence derives from a human donor in a cohort sampled during active or convalescent COVID-19. Sample: peripheral blood. CDR3 in amino acids: CASSIVGDRGDYGYTF. The CDR3 DNA is TGTGCCAGTAGTATAGTCGGGGACAGGGGGGACTATGGCTACACCTTC.